This entry lists 11 T cell receptor beta chains sequenced from one sample in a study of blood T cells in healthy people across ages. PCR was performed a second time for about 6 to 11 cycles using a sample-barcoded 5' primer and a J-beta primer mix. One entry per CDR3 protein, called by TCRdb with MiXCR from the 5' RACE reads. The sample lists around 1,900,000 distinct CDR3 sequences; around 42% were seen once. The sequencing input was blood. The source of these receptors is a human donor in good health.

This clonotype came up a few times. This rearrangement joins TRBV12-3 or TRBV12-4 to TRBJ2-5; D is undetermined. The CDR3 is 16 residues long. The V end lost 1 base, the J end lost 5 bases, and 17 bases lay between the germline ends. The CDR3 nucleotides are TGTGCCAGCAGTTTAGGTTCGAATTTCCCCGAGGAGACCCAGTACTTC. Amino acids: CASSLGSNFPEETQYF.

The chain joins TRBV7-2 to TRBJ2-4, with TRBD2 identical over 10 bases. V trimming: 3 bases; J trimming: 13 bases; junction bases outside the gene matches: 15. The V gene's germline CDR1 is SGHTA and CDR2 FQGNSA. The CDR3 extends over 16 amino acids. In DNA, the CDR3 is TGTGCCAGCAGCTTGGGAACTAGCGGGGTAGTCAGTGAGCAGTACTTC. Its protein product is CASSLGTSGVVSEQYF.

The CDR3 region has the DNA TGCGCCAGCAGCTCCCGGGACGATGAGGTGGAGGGCTACACCTTC. Its protein is CASSSRDDEVEGYTF. V is TRBV5-1 and J is TRBJ1-2, with D perhaps matching TRBD1 (5 bases). The CDR3 sequence is 15 residues long. V was shortened by 3 bases and J by 8 bases, with 20 bases between the two germline ends. Germline assignment: CDR1 SGHRS and CDR2 YFSETQ.

The sample holds a few counts of this clonotype. The J gene is TRBJ1-6, the V gene TRBV12-3 or TRBV12-4; possibly TRBD1 for D (5 bases). Trimming removed 2 bases at V and 9 bases at J, with 8 bases between. This CDR3 region has 13 residues. The CDR3 here is CASSLTRASPLHF. For the CDR3, the DNA is TGTGCCAGCAGTTTAACCAGGGCTTCACCCCTCCACTTT.

This rearrangement joins TRBV12-3 or TRBV12-4 to TRBJ2-1; D remains unclear. The CDR3 length is 14 residues. The V and J ends lost 6 bases and 2 bases respectively, with 11 bases between them. In nucleotides, the CDR3 is TGTGCCAGCAGCCCTGAAAGTGCCTACAATGAGCAGTTCTTC. Residues: CASSPESAYNEQFF.

There are many counts of this clonotype. The chain joins TRBV6-6 to TRBJ2-6, with a tentative D call TRBD2 (5 bases). This CDR3 contains 15 residues. Germline V gene sequence: CDR1 MNHNY, CDR2 SVGAGI (reference sequence). V dropped 4 bases and J dropped 1 base, with 8 bases sitting between them. This chain's CDR3 is CASSFLASGANVLTF. CDR3 DNA sequence: TGTGCCAGCAGTTTTCTAGCTTCTGGGGCCAACGTCCTGACTTTC.

This clonotype was picked up a small number of times. This sequence joins TRBV24-1 and TRBJ2-7, with 9 bases fitting TRBD2. This CDR3 is 18 amino acids long. The germline V gene has CDR1 KGHDR and CDR2 SFDVKD. V lost 0 bases, J lost 2 bases, and 10 bases stayed unmatched. The chain's CDR3 is CATSDLFGSSGDPYEQYF. The CDR3 DNA reads as TGTGCCACCAGTGATTTGTTCGGATCTAGCGGGGACCCCTACGAGCAGTACTTC.

V and J are TRBV2 and TRBJ1-2, with D possibly matching TRBD1 (5 bases). Germline V CDR1 and CDR2: SNHLY, FYNNEI. Trimming pared 7 bases from V and 4 bases from J, leaving 10 bases between. The CDR3 is 12 residues long. The CDR3 sequence is CASNQGSYGYTF. The CDR3 DNA reads TGTGCCAGCAACCAGGGTTCCTATGGCTACACCTTC.

This clonotype was counted a few times. The rearrangement joins TRBV7-2 to TRBJ2-7, with D hard to call. Germline V CDR1 and CDR2: SGHTA, FQGNSA. Trimming cost V 2 bases and J 3 bases, with 11 bases left between them. The length of the CDR3 is 14 residues. CDR3 region: CASSLRVRDYEQYF. Here the CDR3 DNA reads TGTGCCAGCAGCTTAAGAGTAAGAGACTACGAGCAGTACTTC.

The chain joins TRBV3-1 to TRBJ2-5; either TRBD1 or TRBD2 may fit D (5 bases each). CDR3 size: 14 residues. The V gene lost 6 bases and the J gene lost 11 bases, with 22 bases spanning the gap. Germline CDR1 and CDR2: LGHDT and YNNKEL (reference sequence). The CDR3 DNA reads as TGTGCCAGCAGGTTCGGGGCGGAATACAATGAGCAGTACTTC. It codes for CASRFGAEYNEQYF.

The V gene is TRBV6-1, the J gene TRBJ2-5; 10 bases align to TRBD2. V trimming: 5 bases; J trimming: 4 bases; junction bases outside the gene matches: 7. The germline CDR1 and CDR2 sequences are MNHNS and SASEGT. CDR3 length equals 15 residues. CDR3 region: CASSKLAGRPETQYF. The CDR3 DNA reads TGTGCCAGCAGTAAACTAGCGGGGAGGCCAGAGACCCAGTACTTC.